Following are 22 T cell receptor beta chains from one sample sequenced in a study of shared clonotypes between healthy human individuals. In the naive CD8 group, cells lacked CD45RO and were positively selected for CCR7, so terminally differentiated effector memory CD45RA+ cells were left out. The table came from immunoSEQ multiplex PCR; TCRdb's copy has only in-frame clones and leaves some out. Of about 680,000 clones listed, just over 90% are singletons. Sample: naive CD8+ T cells sorted from blood. These TCRs come from a young man in good health.

The rearrangement links TRBV4-1 to TRBJ1-1; D is perhaps TRBD1 (5 bases). Germline V gene lookup returns CDR1 MGHRA and CDR2 YSYEKL. The CDR3 spans 16 residues. V lost 3 bases, J lost 3 bases, and 17 bases lay in between. The CDR3 reads CASSQASSTADTEAFF. CDR3 sequence (DNA): TGCGCCAGCAGCCAGGCTTCTTCGACAGCGGACACTGAAGCTTTCTTT.

The chain links TRBV11-2 to TRBJ1-2; D unresolved. Germline V gives CDR1 SGHAT, CDR2 FQNNGV. This CDR3 has 12 residues. V lost 5 bases and J 0 bases, leaving 4 bases between the germline ends. The CDR3 loop reads CASSPANYGYTF. The CDR3 nucleotides are TGTGCCAGCAGCCCAGCTAACTATGGCTACACCTTC.

The rearrangement links TRBV9 to TRBJ2-7, with D perhaps matching TRBD2 (6 bases). Germline assignment: CDR1 SGDLS and CDR2 YYNGEE. Trimming pared 0 bases from V and 6 bases from J, leaving 13 bases between. The CDR3 extends over 14 amino acids. CDR3 DNA sequence: TGTGCCAGCAGCGTAGGAGTCGGGAGTCCCGAGCAGTACTTC. It codes for CASSVGVGSPEQYF.

V usage is TRBV7-9 and J usage is TRBJ2-2; 7 positions match TRBD2. CDR1 is SEHNR and CDR2 is FQNEAQ in the germline V gene (reference sequence). V trimming: 5 bases; J trimming: 3 bases; junction bases outside the gene matches: 6. There are 15 residues in the CDR3. The CDR3 nucleotides are TGTGCCAGCAGCCGTAAGGGAGGGGACACCGGGGAGCTGTTTTTT. Translating it yields CASSRKGGDTGELFF.

This chain connects TRBV25-1 to TRBJ2-6; D is ambiguous. V was trimmed by 4 bases and J by 0 bases, leaving 7 bases between them. Germline V gene sequence: CDR1 MGHDK, CDR2 SYGVNS. The CDR3 is 15 residues long. The CDR3 coding sequence is TGTGCCAGCAGTGTTCCAGACTCTGGGGCCAACGTCCTGACTTTC. It is translated as CASSVPDSGANVLTF.

The V gene is TRBV7-6, the J gene TRBJ1-1; D perhaps matches TRBD1 (6 bases). The ends were cut back, 2 bases at V and 0 bases at J, with 16 bases in the middle. The CDR3 runs to 17 residues. Germline-derived CDR1 and CDR2 are SGHVS and FNYEAQ. The CDR3 sequence is CASSLYDGQQMNTEAFF. The CDR3 DNA follows: TGTGCCAGCAGCTTATACGATGGACAGCAAATGAACACTGAAGCTTTCTTT.

This clone was seen once. The chain carries TRBV19 and TRBJ1-1; D is uncertain. The CDR3 extends over 13 amino acids. Trimming left V 4 bases short and J 1 base short, with 7 bases between. Germline CDR1 and CDR2: LNHDA and SQIVND (reference sequence). The CDR3: CASSTGANTEAFF. For the CDR3, the DNA is TGTGCCAGTAGTACAGGAGCGAACACTGAAGCTTTCTTT.

This clone came up once. The gene calls are TRBV25-1 and TRBJ2-5; D perhaps matches TRBD2 (6 bases). The V end lost 2 bases, the J end lost 4 bases, and 17 bases lay between the germline ends. The CDR3 has 16 residues. Germline CDR1 and CDR2: MGHDK and SYGVNS. The CDR3 DNA follows: TGTGCCAGCAGTGAAGCTGGAAAGGGAGCGGGAGAGACCCAGTACTTC. Its protein product is CASSEAGKGAGETQYF.

The rearrangement uses TRBV13 and TRBJ2-7; 10 nucleotides line up with TRBD2. The junction had 6 bases not matched to a gene; V was cut back by 0 bases and J by 4 bases. The CDR3 length is 16 residues. Germline V gene sequence: CDR1 PRHDT, CDR2 FYEKMQ (reference sequence). Here the CDR3 reads CASSLGGSGGYYEQYF. DNA of the CDR3: TGTGCCAGCAGCTTAGGTGGTAGCGGGGGGTATTACGAGCAGTACTTC.

This chain uses TRBV19 with TRBJ2-2; D gene unclear. The CDR3 runs to 15 residues. Germline loops: CDR1 LNHDA, CDR2 SQIVND (reference sequence). The ends were cut back, 1 base at V and 6 bases at J, with 12 bases in the middle. CDR3 nucleotides: TGTGCCAGTAGTATAGCCCCAAATGGGGCCGGGGAGCTGTTTTTT. As protein: CASSIAPNGAGELFF. Variable domain in full (rest from reference TRBV19 and TRBJ2-2): DGGITQSPKYLFRKEGQNVTLSCEQNLNHDAMYWYRQDPGQGLRLIYYSQIVNDFQKGDIAEGYSVSREKKESFPLTVTSAQKNPTAFYLCASSIAPNGAGELFFGEGSRLTVL.

This chain joins TRBV29-1 and TRBJ2-3; 15 nucleotides agree with TRBD2. J was trimmed by 1 base and V by 1 base; bases with no gene match: 9. Germline assignment: CDR1 SQVTM and CDR2 ANQGSEA. The CDR3 length is 19 residues. Written as DNA, the CDR3 is TGCAGCGTTGAAGTAGTGGGACTAGCGGGAGGAAAACGCACAGATACGCAGTATTTT. It specifies CSVEVVGLAGGKRTDTQYF.

This chain connects TRBV19 to TRBJ1-4; 7 bases are a match to TRBD1. Germline V CDR1 and CDR2: LNHDA, SQIVND (reference sequence). Trimming cost V 5 bases and J 8 bases; bases outside gene matches: 8. The CDR3 spans 14 residues. CDR3 residues: CASSAREQGEKLFF. CDR3 bases: TGTGCCAGTAGTGCGCGAGAACAGGGGGAAAAACTGTTTTTT.

As for this clone: A junction end diverges from the germline sequence, so it may reflect a read error. The gene calls are TRBV7-9 and TRBJ1-5; D remains unclear. This CDR3 spans 15 amino acids. Germline CDR1 is SEHNR and CDR2 is FQNEAQ (reference sequence). The CDR3 DNA reads as TGCCCTAGATTCCTGGGCCGGGCATCTAATCAGCCCCAGCATTTT. It translates to CPRFLGRASNQPQHF. Variable domain in full (rest from reference TRBV7-9 and TRBJ1-5): DTGVSQNPRHKITKRGQNVTFRCDPISEHNRLYWYRQTLGQGPEFLTYFQNEAQLEKSRLLSDRFSAERPKGSFSTLEIQRTEQGDSAMYLCPRFLGRASNQPQHFGDGTRLSIL.

The chain carries TRBV27 and TRBJ1-5; D may be TRBD1 (6 bases). The CDR3 extends over 15 amino acids. CDR1 and CDR2 (germline): MNHEY, SMNVEV (reference sequence). V was pared by 4 bases and J by 5 bases, with 15 bases between. This chain's CDR3 is CASSSRTDPDQPQHF. The CDR3 DNA reads TGTGCCAGCAGTTCGCGGACAGATCCGGATCAGCCCCAGCATTTT.

This clone was counted between two and nine times. The J gene is TRBJ2-6, the V gene TRBV7-9; the D gene is possibly TRBD2 (5 bases). CDR3 length equals 15 residues. CDR1 and CDR2 from the germline V gene are SEHNR and FQNEAQ (reference sequence). Trimming left V 5 bases short and J 4 bases short, with 12 bases between. CDR3 region: CASSQRVSGANVLTF. The CDR3 coding sequence is TGTGCCAGCAGCCAGAGGGTCTCCGGGGCCAACGTCCTGACTTTC.

This clone was seen only once. The chain links TRBV9 to TRBJ2-7, with 7 bases that match TRBD2. There are 16 residues in the CDR3. CDR1 and CDR2 from the germline V gene are SGDLS and YYNGEE. The V gene end was trimmed by 1 base and the J gene end by 0 bases; junction bases not matched to a gene: 7. The CDR3 nucleotides read TGTGCCAGCAGCGTATCCGGCGGGAGTAGCTCCTACGAGCAGTACTTC. This codes for CASSVSGGSSSYEQYF.

The genes are TRBV7-9 and TRBJ2-7; 10 bases are a match to TRBD2. Germline CDR1 reads SEHNR; CDR2 reads FQNEAQ (reference sequence). Trimming took 2 bases from V and 2 from J; bases not matched to a gene: 6. The CDR3 is made up of 16 amino acids. CDR3 amino acids: CASSLLRGTSAYEQYF. The DNA of the CDR3 is TGTGCCAGCAGCTTACTTCGGGGGACTAGCGCCTACGAGCAGTACTTC.

This chain links TRBV6-7 with TRBJ2-7, with 9 bases matching TRBD1. TRBV6-7 is placed among ORFs of uncertain function. The ends lost 0 bases at V and 5 bases at J; junction bases unmatched: 8. The CDR3 extends over 16 amino acids. The CDR3 reads CASSYSEITGGNEQYF. CDR3 DNA sequence: TGTGCCAGCAGTTACTCGGAGATTACAGGGGGCAACGAGCAGTACTTC.

V gene TRBV5-1 combines with J gene TRBJ2-7; D gene ambiguous. The CDR3 loop spans 11 amino acids. Trimming stripped 0 bases from V and 10 bases from J, with 8 bases between. Germline V gene sequence: CDR1 SGHRS, CDR2 YFSETQ. For the CDR3, the DNA is TGCGCCAGCAGCTTGGGTCTGTTCCAGTACTTC. Its protein is CASSLGLFQYF.

The chain employs TRBV11-2 and TRBJ2-1; 10 nucleotides agree with TRBD2. The J segment lost 9 bases and the V segment lost 4 bases, leaving 9 bases of the junction unmatched. Germline V gene data show CDR1 as SGHAT and CDR2 as FQNNGV. The CDR3 consists of 15 residues. CDR3 sequence (DNA): TGTGCCAGCAGCTCTGGGCTAGCGGGAGATATTGAGCAGTTCTTC. This encodes CASSSGLAGDIEQFF. The full variable domain, completed using reference TRBV11-2 and TRBJ2-1, is EAGVAQSPRYKIIEKRQSVAFWCNPISGHATLYWYQQILGQGPKLLIQFQNNGVVDDSQLPKDRFSAERLKGVDSTLKIQPAKLEDSAVYLCASSSGLAGDIEQFFGPGTRLTVL.

V usage is TRBV7-9 and J usage is TRBJ2-7; unclear D gene. The CDR3 has 10 residues. V dropped 5 bases and J dropped 6 bases, with 5 bases sitting between them. Germline loops: CDR1 SEHNR, CDR2 FQNEAQ (reference sequence). Here the CDR3 DNA reads TGTGCCAGCAGCGGTCGCGAGCAGTACTTC. Protein sequence: CASSGREQYF.

The chain uses TRBV7-2 and TRBJ2-1; TRBD2 matches 8 bases. The CDR3 sequence is 16 residues long. Germline V gene data show CDR1 as SGHTA and CDR2 as FQGNSA. Trimming at V came to 3 bases and at J to 4 bases, leaving 8 bases not matched to a gene. The CDR3 nucleotides are TGTGCCAGCAGCTTGGGCCCGGCGGGGGGATACAATGAGCAGTTCTTC. Protein: CASSLGPAGGYNEQFF.